The next 21 T cell receptor beta chains were all read from a single sample in a study of blood T cells in healthy people across ages. Through a sample-barcoded 5' primer and a J-beta primer mix, a second PCR was run for roughly 7 to 11 cycles. Via MiXCR, TCRdb re-called the 5' RACE reads, giving one row per CDR3 protein. Of over a million distinct CDR3 sequences in the sample, approximately 42% were seen once. Sample: blood. These receptors all come from a woman between 18 and 29 years old in good health.

This clonotype was counted a single time. V gene TRBV29-1 combines with J gene TRBJ1-5; D is unclear. The length of the CDR3 is 14 residues. CDR1 and CDR2 from the germline V gene are SQVTM and ANQGSEA. V was pared by 6 bases and J by 1 base, with 13 bases between. CDR3 sequence: CSVITAGSNQPQHF. The CDR3 bases are TGCAGCGTAATTACGGCGGGGAGCAATCAGCCCCAGCATTTT. The variable domain in full, completed from reference TRBV29-1 and TRBJ1-5, reads SAVISQKPSRDICQRGTSLTIQCQVDSQVTMMFWYRQQPGQSLTLIATANQGSEATYESGFVIDKFPISRPNLTFSTLTVSNMSPEDSSIYLCSVITAGSNQPQHFGDGTRLSIL.

Note on this clonotype: Germline is not matched at one junction end, which may reflect a read error. V is TRBV7-9 and J is TRBJ2-5; D call uncertain. The closer fit of TRBJ2-7 to the DNA end suggests the J call may be wrong. The CDR3 extends over 13 amino acids. Germline loops: CDR1 SEHNR, CDR2 FQNEAQ (reference sequence). CDR3 coding DNA: TGTGCCAACAGCTTAAAAGCCAGCTACGAGCAGTACTTC. This sequence encodes CANSLKASYEQYF.

The rearrangement uses TRBV9 and TRBJ2-1; possibly TRBD1 or TRBD2 for D (5 bases each). The V end was cut by 5 bases, the J end by 5 bases, with 14 bases between. The CDR3 sequence is 14 residues long. The germline gives CDR1 SGDLS, CDR2 YYNGEE. CDR3 nucleotide sequence: TGTGCCAGCAGTTACGGGACGGACCACAATGAGCAGTTCTTC. Its translation: CASSYGTDHNEQFF.

In this sample, this clonotype turned up many times. V and J are TRBV29-1 and TRBJ2-1; a weak D match, TRBD1 (5 bases). Germline-derived CDR1 and CDR2 are SQVTM and ANQGSEA. This CDR3 region has 12 residues. V lost 3 bases and J lost 9, with 12 bases in between. The CDR3 spells CSVDQGGGEQFF. The CDR3 DNA sequence: TGCAGCGTTGATCAGGGTGGTGGTGAGCAGTTCTTC.

This chain joins TRBV20-1 and TRBJ2-5, with 9 bases aligning to TRBD2. Germline V gene lookup returns CDR1 DFQATT and CDR2 SNEGSKA (reference sequence). V shed 0 bases, J shed 11 bases, and the junction held 13 bases outside the gene matches. The CDR3 extends over 15 amino acids. The CDR3 reads CSARDRIAGVNEQYF. In DNA form, the CDR3 reads TGCAGTGCTAGAGATCGCATAGCGGGAGTCAATGAGCAGTACTTC.

This clonotype has only a few counts. The chain carries TRBV14 and TRBJ2-3; D possibly corresponds to TRBD2 (6 bases). This CDR3 has 14 amino acids. CDR1 and CDR2 from the germline V gene are SGHDN and FVKESK. Trimming took 6 bases from V and 7 from J, leaving 17 bases between them. CDR3 DNA: TGTGCCAGCAGTCCGGGACTCACTGCTTATACGCAGTATTTT. As protein: CASSPGLTAYTQYF.

Only a few counts were recorded for this clonotype. The genes are TRBV20-1 and TRBJ2-5, with D perhaps TRBD2 (6 bases). The CDR3 has 13 residues. Germline V gene sequence: CDR1 DFQATT, CDR2 SNEGSKA (reference sequence). Trimming left V 6 bases short and J 5 bases short, with 16 bases between. CDR3 sequence (DNA): TGCAGTGCACCCTTTACTAGCCTGGAGACCCAGTACTTC. Protein product: CSAPFTSLETQYF.

This chain connects TRBV6-2 or TRBV6-3 to TRBJ1-1; no clear D. Germline loops: CDR1 MNHEY, CDR2 SVGEGT. CDR3 size: 15 residues. V dropped 3 bases and J dropped 5 bases, with 16 bases sitting between them. The CDR3 protein is CASSYSGPGWTEAFF. CDR3 nucleotides: TGTGCCAGCAGTTATAGTGGGCCGGGATGGACTGAAGCTTTCTTT.

This rearrangement joins TRBV21-1 to TRBJ2-7; the table's TRBD1 call for D was not verified on the DNA. TRBV21-1 is termed a pseudogene. This CDR3 contains 15 residues. The CDR3, as DNA: TGTGCCAGCAGCAAAGGGGGACAGGGCCCATACGAGCAGTACTTC. This gives the protein CASSKGGQGPYEQYF.

The chain carries TRBV15 and TRBJ2-3, with D unclear. Germline lookup yields CDR1 LNHNV and CDR2 YYDKDF (reference sequence). The CDR3 totals 14 residues. The germline V and J ends were trimmed by 0 bases and 6 bases, with 10 bases remaining between them. CDR3 sequence reads: CATSRDWALDTQYF. The DNA for the CDR3 is TGTGCCACCAGCAGAGATTGGGCCCTGGATACGCAGTATTTT.

This chain joins TRBV5-1 and TRBJ2-7; the D gene is possibly TRBD1 (6 bases). Per germline, CDR1 SGHRS and CDR2 YFSETQ. This CDR3 is built from 15 residues. Trimming took 6 bases from V and 0 from J, leaving 16 bases between them. The CDR3 loop reads CASTPRPGVSYEQYF. CDR3 DNA: TGCGCCAGCACTCCTCGGCCAGGGGTCTCCTACGAGCAGTACTTC.

This clonotype was counted a few times. The chain links TRBV3-1 to TRBJ2-1; 10 bases align to TRBD2. The CDR3 consists of 16 residues. From germline, CDR1 is LGHDT and CDR2 YNNKEL (reference sequence). After removal of 2 bases from V and 2 bases from J, the junction contained 3 bases not matched to a gene. CDR3 in amino acids: CASSQTGTSAYNEQFF. The DNA of the CDR3 is TGTGCCAGCAGCCAAACCGGGACTAGCGCCTACAATGAGCAGTTCTTC.

The table lists this clonotype with a few counts. The chain is built from TRBV27 and TRBJ2-3; D tentatively fits TRBD1 or TRBD2 (5 bases each). Germline CDR1 is MNHEY and CDR2 is SMNVEV (reference sequence). The length of the CDR3 is 14 residues. V gave up 3 bases and J gave up 6 bases, with 13 bases separating them. The CDR3 bases are TGTGCCAGCAGTTTGGCCCTGGGGGTGGATACGCAGTATTTT. This gives the protein CASSLALGVDTQYF.

The V and J genes are TRBV29-1 and TRBJ2-7, with 7 positions matching TRBD1. The trim removed 6 bases at V and 4 bases at J, leaving 12 bases unmatched. The germline V gene encodes CDR1 SQVTM and CDR2 ANQGSEA. The CDR3 is 14 amino acids. In nucleotides, the CDR3 is TGCAGCGTGTGGACAGGCGGTGGGGTTTACGAGCAGTACTTC. This translates into CSVWTGGGVYEQYF.

The sample holds a few counts of this clonotype. The chain uses TRBV19 and TRBJ2-7, with TRBD1 identical over 10 bases. The CDR3 spans 15 residues. Per the germline V gene, CDR1 is LNHDA and CDR2 is SQIVND (reference sequence). Unmatched junction bases numbered 7, after V lost 5 bases and J lost 3 bases. Here the CDR3 DNA reads TGTGCCAGTAGTCATCCGGGACAGGGGATCTACGAGCAGTACTTC. It yields the protein CASSHPGQGIYEQYF.

This clonotype was counted a few times. The chain is built from TRBV6-1 and TRBJ2-1; D perhaps matches TRBD1 (6 bases). V was trimmed by 6 bases and J by 1 base, leaving 13 bases between them. This CDR3 spans 15 amino acids. From germline, CDR1 is MNHNS and CDR2 SASEGT. CDR3 amino acids: CASRLQGRSYNEQFF. The CDR3 nucleotides read TGTGCCAGCAGGCTACAGGGTCGATCCTACAATGAGCAGTTCTTC.

This clonotype was found a few times. V is TRBV11-2 and J is TRBJ2-1; no firm D call. The V and J ends lost 5 bases and 5 bases respectively, with 10 bases between them. The V gene's germline CDR1 is SGHAT and CDR2 FQNNGV. The CDR3 runs to 13 residues. The CDR3 DNA follows: TGTGCCAGCAGCCCCTCCGTACACAATGAGCAGTTCTTC. This encodes CASSPSVHNEQFF.

V and J are TRBV14 and TRBJ2-1; 8 nucleotides line up with TRBD2. With V trimmed by 2 bases and J by 5 bases, 5 bases remained unmatched. The CDR3 runs 15 residues. Germline values: CDR1 SGHDN, CDR2 FVKESK. CDR3 nucleotide sequence: TGTGCCAGCAGCCAAATGTCGGGGGGGAACAATGAGCAGTTCTTC. It translates to CASSQMSGGNNEQFF.

This clonotype was picked up a small number of times. V usage is TRBV28 and J usage is TRBJ1-2; 7 bases map to TRBD1. CDR1 and CDR2 (germline): MDHEN, SYDVKM. V dropped 8 bases and J dropped 2; count of bases not matched to a gene: 5. The CDR3 runs 13 residues. CDR3 sequence reads: CASSGRGNYGYTF. The CDR3 DNA reads as TGTGCCAGCTCAGGCAGGGGGAACTATGGCTACACCTTC.

This clonotype was seen once. The chain uses TRBV7-2 and TRBJ2-7; D unclear. The end of the DNA fits TRBJ2-5 better, so the J call may be wrong. Germline V gene data show CDR1 as SGHTA and CDR2 as FQGNSA. CDR3 length: 11 residues. Here the CDR3 reads CASRSSWTQYF. Here the CDR3 DNA reads TGTGCCAGCAGATCATCGTGGACCCAGTACTTC.

The chain links TRBV20-1 to TRBJ1-1; D may be TRBD1 (6 bases). Trimming removed 2 bases from V and 2 bases from J, with 15 bases in between. The CDR3 sequence is 15 residues long. The germline V gene has CDR1 DFQATT and CDR2 SNEGSKA (reference sequence). CDR3 region: CSARQGQRLNTEAFF. CDR3 sequence (DNA): TGCAGTGCTAGACAAGGACAGCGATTAAACACTGAAGCTTTCTTT.